This T cell receptor beta chain comes out of a study of cytomegalovirus exposure and HLA in healthy donors. Study-wide results and caveats: In the analysis, some V segments, TRBV6-2 and TRBV6-3 included, were excluded as indistinguishable. Donors were assumed by presence/absence analyses to have roughly uniform sequencing depth.

Of note for this clone: Its antigen is as yet unknown.

Use of 60 Vbeta and 13 Jbeta primers characterized the PCR. The protocol was immunoSEQ multiplex PCR, while the TCRdb copy is restricted to in-frame clones and leaves out a portion. Among roughly 34,000 clones listed, 70% to 85% were seen once. Trimming pared 3 bases from V and 0 bases from J, leaving 11 bases between. CDR3 length equals 16 residues. Germline CDR1 and CDR2: LNHDA and SQIVND (reference sequence). This TCR came from a woman aged 18-30 years in good health and CMV-seronegative. The chain combines TRBV19 with TRBJ1-4; perhaps TRBD1 as D (5 bases). The sample was PBMCs. CDR3 DNA sequence: TGTGCCAGTAGTATTCTAGGGGCAGCAACTAATGAAAAACTGTTTTTT. This gives the protein CASSILGAATNEKLFF.